Shown below are 23 T cell receptor beta chains from a single sample sequenced in a study of T cell responses to AZD1222 COVID-19 vaccine (dated by TCRdb to the early 2020s). Library construction relied on the immunoSEQ multiplex PCR assay. What TCRdb holds here is the immuneACCESS table cut down to in-frame rearrangements. Part of the clones is not present; checked against another copy, under half of the missing clones reflect an unresolved V gene, and the others are unexplained. This sample gives approximately 150,000 clones in total; about 90% of them show up just once. The top ten constitute 1.5% to 2% of the sample. The sample's time point, from its label and the paper: baseline before first vaccination. The sequenced sample was peripheral blood, obtained on day 0 of AZD1222 vaccination. These receptor sequences come from an adult in good health.

The rearrangement joins TRBV7-8 to TRBJ1-4, with 8 bases identical to TRBD1. The CDR3 totals 14 residues. The ends lost 5 bases at V and 5 bases at J; junction bases unmatched: 4. Per germline, CDR1 SGHVS and CDR2 FQNEAQ. The CDR3 DNA reads as TGTGCCAGCAGCCCGACAGGGGTGAATGAAAAACTGTTTTTT. Amino acids: CASSPTGVNEKLFF.

The chain uses TRBV28 and TRBJ1-5; a possible D gene is TRBD1 (6 bases). The CDR3 has 15 residues. The germline V and J ends were trimmed by 4 bases and 2 bases, with 12 bases remaining between them. In germline, CDR1 is MDHEN, CDR2 SYDVKM. The CDR3 DNA is TGTGCCAGCAGTTGGGCAGGGGTGGGCAATCAGCCCCAGCATTTT. Its protein product is CASSWAGVGNQPQHF.

The V gene is TRBV29-1, the J gene TRBJ1-4; possible D gene TRBD1, 6 bases. The germline V gene has CDR1 SQVTM and CDR2 ANQGSEA. V was shortened by 7 bases and J by 5 bases, with 14 bases between the two germline ends. The CDR3 spans 13 residues. CDR3 sequence reads: CSALDRLNEKLFF. For the CDR3, the DNA is TGCAGCGCCCTGGACAGACTAAATGAAAAACTGTTTTTT.

The chain joins TRBV24-1 to TRBJ2-7, with 8 bases matching TRBD1. Trimming took 4 bases from V and 7 from J; bases not matched to a gene: 8. The CDR3 has 14 amino acids. Germline CDR1 reads KGHDR; CDR2 reads SFDVKD. Written as DNA, the CDR3 is TGTGCCACCAGTGAAACGTCCCGGGACAGGGAGCAGTACTTC. Translated, it gives CATSETSRDREQYF.

In its sample, this clone was seen once. The gene calls are TRBV9 and TRBJ1-1; D possibly corresponds to TRBD1 (5 bases). Trimming removed 3 bases at V and 7 bases at J, with 16 bases between. CDR1 and CDR2 (germline): SGDLS, YYNGEE. There are 14 residues in the CDR3. The CDR3 DNA reads as TGTGCCAGCAGCGCCAAAGATGGGGGGAATGAAGCTTTCTTT. As protein: CASSAKDGGNEAFF.

This chain links TRBV5-1 with TRBJ1-4; the D is unclear. The CDR3 totals 14 residues. Trimming pared 5 bases from V and 4 bases from J, leaving 12 bases between. The germline CDR1 and CDR2 sequences are SGHRS and YFSETQ. CDR3 sequence (DNA): TGCGCCAGCAGTTCTAGGACCGGTAATGAAAAACTGTTTTTT. Protein: CASSSRTGNEKLFF.

The chain recombines TRBV27 with TRBJ1-2; 8 nucleotides match TRBD1. The CDR3 spans 13 residues. Germline trimming cut 3 bases from V and 6 bases from J; bases unmatched to any gene: 3. CDR1 is MNHEY, CDR2 SMNVEV, per germline (reference sequence). Here the CDR3 reads CASSLTGDNGYTF. The CDR3, as DNA: TGTGCCAGCAGTTTGACAGGGGACAATGGCTACACCTTC.

The sample holds one count of this clone. This sequence joins TRBV28 and TRBJ2-7; D remains unclear. CDR1 and CDR2 from the germline V gene are MDHEN and SYDVKM. This CDR3 spans 13 amino acids. Between the trimmed V and J ends, which lost 5 bases and 3 bases, there was a span of 11 bases. The CDR3 spells CASSLTVNYEQYF. The CDR3, as DNA: TGTGCCAGCAGTCTGACGGTAAACTACGAGCAGTACTTC.

This sequence joins TRBV11-2 and TRBJ1-2; D not certain. The CDR3 is 15 residues long. The V end lost 5 bases, the J end lost 2 bases, and 15 bases lay between the germline ends. Per germline, CDR1 SGHAT and CDR2 FQNNGV. Here the CDR3 DNA reads TGTGCCAGCAGCCTGACGACCGAAGTCAACTATGGCTACACCTTC. This codes for CASSLTTEVNYGYTF.

The rearrangement joins TRBV27 to TRBJ2-5; 7 bases are shared with TRBD1. V lost 4 bases, J lost 2 bases, and 4 bases stayed unmatched. The CDR3 covers 14 residues. Germline V gene data show CDR1 as MNHEY and CDR2 as SMNVEV (reference sequence). CDR3 DNA: TGTGCCAGCAGTTCGTTGGGACAGCAAGAGACCCAGTACTTC. Protein product: CASSSLGQQETQYF.

This clone appeared a single time. The V and J genes are TRBV19 and TRBJ2-5, with D unresolved. CDR1 is LNHDA and CDR2 is SQIVND in the germline V gene (reference sequence). The CDR3 is made up of 15 amino acids. V was pared by 4 bases and J by 4 bases, with 16 bases between. The CDR3 reads CASSTQSRTSETQYF. CDR3 sequence (DNA): TGTGCCAGTAGTACCCAATCAAGGACCTCAGAGACCCAGTACTTC.

The chain has TRBV7-2 and TRBJ2-7; D might be TRBD1 or TRBD2, each matching 5 bases. V was pared by 5 bases and J by 4 bases, with 9 bases between. CDR1 is SGHTA and CDR2 is FQGNSA in the germline V gene. The CDR3 is 12 amino acids. The CDR3, as DNA: TGTGCCAGCAGCACCGGGACGTACGAGCAGTACTTC. This codes for CASSTGTYEQYF.

The CDR3, as DNA: TGTGCCAGCAGTTTGGGGACTAGCGAATACGATAAGTACTTC. This sequence encodes CASSLGTSEYDKYF. The gene calls are TRBV27 and TRBJ2-7; TRBD2 aligns across 10 bases. Germline V lookup: CDR1 MNHEY, CDR2 SMNVEV (reference sequence). V trimming: 3 bases; J trimming: 11 bases; junction bases outside the gene matches: 10. There are 14 residues in the CDR3.

The rearrangement uses TRBV27 and TRBJ1-2; unclear D gene. Germline assignment: CDR1 MNHEY and CDR2 SMNVEV (reference sequence). This CDR3 comprises 12 residues. V was cut by 6 bases and J by 2 bases, with 7 bases left in between. As DNA, the CDR3 is TGTGCCAGCAGCGAAAACAACTATGGCTACACCTTC. Its protein is CASSENNYGYTF.

This chain uses TRBV27 with TRBJ2-3, with 9 bases matching TRBD1. The CDR3 runs to 16 residues. J was trimmed by 3 bases and V by 6 bases; bases with no gene match: 10. Germline CDR1 and CDR2: MNHEY and SMNVEV (reference sequence). The CDR3 coding sequence is TGTGCCAGCAGCCCTGGACAGGGGAGAGTTACAGATACGCAGTATTTT. It codes for CASSPGQGRVTDTQYF.

The chain has TRBV28 and TRBJ1-4; tentative D call: TRBD1 (5 bases). CDR1 MDHEN and CDR2 SYDVKM come from the germline V gene. The V end was cut by 4 bases, the J end by 6 bases, with 15 bases between. The CDR3 covers 15 residues. DNA of the CDR3: TGTGCCAGCAGTTCATCCGACAGCTCCCATGAAAAACTGTTTTTT. Encoded protein: CASSSSDSSHEKLFF.

The genes are TRBV19 and TRBJ1-4, with D unresolved. This CDR3 has 14 amino acids. The germline V gene has CDR1 LNHDA and CDR2 SQIVND (reference sequence). Trimming removed 2 bases from V and 5 bases from J, with 9 bases in between. The CDR3 loop is CASSIRQKNEKLFF. The CDR3 nucleotides are TGTGCCAGTAGTATAAGGCAGAAGAATGAAAAACTGTTTTTT. The variable domain in full, completed from reference TRBV19 and TRBJ1-4, reads DGGITQSPKYLFRKEGQNVTLSCEQNLNHDAMYWYRQDPGQGLRLIYYSQIVNDFQKGDIAEGYSVSREKKESFPLTVTSAQKNPTAFYLCASSIRQKNEKLFFGSGTQLSVL.

This chain joins TRBV9 and TRBJ2-1; D is possibly TRBD1 (6 bases). The CDR3 loop spans 16 amino acids. Trimming shortened V by 5 bases and J by 0 bases, and 15 bases separated the two germline ends. Germline V gene data show CDR1 as SGDLS and CDR2 as YYNGEE. CDR3 in amino acids: CASSRTGQSSYNEQFF. CDR3 DNA sequence: TGTGCCAGCAGTCGAACAGGGCAAAGCTCCTACAATGAGCAGTTCTTC.

The rearrangement uses TRBV28 and TRBJ2-7; TRBD2 is a possible D gene (5 bases). Trimming left V 4 bases short and J 2 bases short, with 9 bases between. Germline assignment: CDR1 MDHEN and CDR2 SYDVKM. The CDR3 loop spans 13 amino acids. This chain's CDR3 is CASSWRGPYEQYF. DNA for the CDR3: TGTGCCAGCAGTTGGAGAGGGCCCTACGAGCAGTACTTC.

This clone appeared a single time. The CDR3, as DNA: TGTGCCATCAGTGAGCCAAAGGGACAGAACACCGGGGAGCTGTTTTTT. This codes for CAISEPKGQNTGELFF. The rearrangement links TRBV10-3 to TRBJ2-2, with D perhaps TRBD1 (6 bases). Trimming removed 2 bases from V and 1 base from J, with 11 bases in between. Germline V gives CDR1 ENHRY, CDR2 SYGVKD. The CDR3 is made up of 16 amino acids.

The table lists this clone with a few counts. V is TRBV29-1 and J is TRBJ2-5; 13 positions agree with TRBD2. The CDR3 length is 14 residues. Germline CDR1 and CDR2: SQVTM and ANQGSEA. V was pared by 7 bases and J by 5 bases, with 7 bases of the junction left unmatched. CDR3 protein: CSAGTSGVRETQYF. The CDR3 bases are TGCAGCGCTGGGACTAGCGGGGTTCGGGAGACCCAGTACTTC.

This chain uses TRBV29-1 with TRBJ2-5; maybe TRBD1 (6 bases). The CDR3 extends over 13 amino acids. The germline V gene has CDR1 SQVTM and CDR2 ANQGSEA. V lost 6 bases to trimming and J lost 3 bases, with 14 bases between them. The CDR3 reads CSVSLRGKETQYF. Written as DNA, the CDR3 is TGCAGCGTCAGCCTCAGGGGCAAAGAGACCCAGTACTTC.

As DNA, the CDR3 is TGTGCCAGCAGCTTAGGCATCAGGAAGAACACTGAAGCTTTCTTT. It translates to CASSLGIRKNTEAFF. This chain connects TRBV13 to TRBJ1-1, with unresolved D. This CDR3 region has 15 residues. Germline assignment: CDR1 PRHDT and CDR2 FYEKMQ (reference sequence). V shed 0 bases and J shed 1 base, with 9 bases lying between them.